Below, 28 T cell receptor beta chains from the same sample are listed, as sequenced in a study of blood T cell repertoires in COVID-19. The table came from immunoSEQ multiplex PCR; TCRdb's copy has only in-frame clones and leaves some out. Here the sample spans some 180,000 clones, around nine tenths being singletons. The sample comprised peripheral blood. These receptors were collected from a man between 50 and 59 years old with acute or convalescent COVID-19.

CDR3 in amino acids: CASSIGDRAGNQPQHF. The CDR3 region has the DNA TGTGCCAGTAGTATAGGAGACAGGGCTGGCAATCAGCCCCAGCATTTT. This chain links TRBV19 with TRBJ1-5; 7 bases match TRBD1. V trimming: 1 base; J trimming: 2 bases; junction bases outside the gene matches: 5. Germline values: CDR1 LNHDA, CDR2 SQIVND (reference sequence). CDR3 length: 16 amino acids.

In this sample, this clone turned up once. The chain is built from TRBV29-1 and TRBJ2-1; TRBD2 is a possible D gene (6 bases). Trimming removed 2 bases from V and 7 bases from J, with 12 bases in between. The CDR3 loop spans 13 amino acids. CDR1 is SQVTM, CDR2 ANQGSEA, per germline. CDR3 in amino acids: CSVERLALNEQFF. CDR3 sequence (DNA): TGCAGCGTTGAAAGGCTAGCGTTGAATGAGCAGTTCTTC.

V usage is TRBV6-2 or TRBV6-3 and J usage is TRBJ2-7; D possibly corresponds to TRBD2 (6 bases). CDR1 and CDR2 (germline): MNHEY, SVGEGT. The germline V and J ends were trimmed by 5 bases and 8 bases, with 10 bases remaining between them. This CDR3 has 11 amino acids. In DNA form, the CDR3 reads TGTGCCAGCAGTAGCGGGTCCAAGCAGTACGTC. Amino acid sequence: CASSSGSKQYV.

The genes are TRBV4-3 and TRBJ2-7; 9 positions match TRBD2. This CDR3 has 16 residues. Germline V gene sequence: CDR1 LGHNA, CDR2 YSLEER. J lost 7 bases, V lost 5 bases, and 15 bases had no gene match. In nucleotides, the CDR3 is TGCGCCAGCAGCGACCAGGGAGCGGGGGGCGTGTGGGAGCAGTACGTC. Its translation is CASSDQGAGGVWEQYV.

This sequence joins TRBV7-3 and TRBJ1-6, with 8 nucleotides matching TRBD1. This CDR3 region has 15 residues. J lost 9 bases, V lost 5 bases, and 9 bases had no gene match. The germline V gene encodes CDR1 SGHTA and CDR2 FQGTGA. The CDR3 DNA follows: TGTGCCAGCAGCGCCGGACAGGGACATGGTTCACCCCTCCACTTT. Its protein is CASSAGQGHGSPLHF.

V usage is TRBV2 and J usage is TRBJ2-1; 7 bases map to TRBD2. This CDR3 is built from 13 residues. The trim removed 6 bases at V and 5 bases at J, leaving 4 bases unmatched. Germline V gene data show CDR1 as SNHLY and CDR2 as FYNNEI. The CDR3 is CASSREVDNEQFF. CDR3 DNA: TGTGCCAGCAGCCGGGAGGTAGACAATGAGCAGTTCTTC. The full variable domain, in which reference TRBV2 and TRBJ2-1 provide the parts outside the CDR3, is EPEVTQTPSHQVTQMGQEVILRCVPISNHLYFYWYRQILGQKVEFLVSFYNNEISEKSEIFDDQFSVERPDGSNFTLKIRSTKLEDSAMYFCASSREVDNEQFFGPGTRLTVL.

The V gene is TRBV10-1, the J gene TRBJ2-7, with 7 bases that match TRBD2. The CDR3 is 12 residues long. From germline, CDR1 is WNHNN and CDR2 SYGVQD (reference sequence). J lost 8 bases, V lost 6 bases, and 7 bases had no gene match. CDR3 in amino acids: CASRATAGQQYF. The CDR3, as DNA: TGCGCCAGCAGGGCTACAGCGGGACAGCAGTACTTC.

The rearrangement links TRBV5-6 to TRBJ2-1; 13 bases align to TRBD2. The length of the CDR3 is 16 residues. The V gene's germline CDR1 is SGHDT and CDR2 YYEEEE. V was clipped by 3 bases and J by 10 bases; unmatched bases: 10. CDR3 amino acids: CASSSLTSGGAWEQFF. DNA of the CDR3: TGTGCCAGCAGCTCCCTTACTAGCGGGGGGGCTTGGGAGCAGTTCTTC. Filled out from reference TRBV5-6 and TRBJ2-1, the complete variable domain reads DAGVTQSPTHLIKTRGQQVTLRCSPKSGHDTVSWYQQALGQGPQFIFQYYEEEERQRGNFPDRFSGHQFPNYSSELNVNALLLGDSALYLCASSSLTSGGAWEQFFGPGTRLTVL.

The CDR3 loop is CASRGSGGAYNEQFF. The DNA of the CDR3 is TGTGCCAGCAGGGGGAGCGGGGGGGCCTACAATGAGCAGTTCTTC. The rearrangement joins TRBV6-5 to TRBJ2-1; 10 bases line up with TRBD2. V gave up 6 bases and J gave up 2 bases; unmatched junction bases: 4. Per the germline V gene, CDR1 is MNHEY and CDR2 is SVGAGI. This CDR3 spans 15 amino acids.

CDR3 loop: CASSLSAGREQYV. CDR3 DNA sequence: TGTGCCAGCAGCTTATCGGCAGGGCGAGAGCAGTACGTC. This chain uses TRBV13 with TRBJ2-7; D is possibly TRBD1 (5 bases). V lost 2 bases and J lost 7, with 12 bases in between. Per germline, CDR1 PRHDT and CDR2 FYEKMQ (reference sequence). The CDR3 length is 13 residues.

This clone appeared once. The chain employs TRBV29-1 and TRBJ1-2; no clear D. The V gene's germline CDR1 is SQVTM and CDR2 ANQGSEA. V was trimmed by 7 bases and J by 2 bases, leaving 8 bases between them. The CDR3 contains 11 residues. CDR3 region: CSGRANYGYTF. Written as DNA, the CDR3 is TGCAGCGGGAGGGCCAACTATGGCTACACCTTC.

This chain links TRBV7-9 with TRBJ1-4; 8 positions agree with TRBD1. This CDR3 contains 14 residues. Germline V gene sequence: CDR1 SEHNR, CDR2 FQNEAQ (reference sequence). V shed 3 bases and J 4 bases; nucleotides not matched to a gene: 1. The CDR3 DNA reads TGTGCCAGCAGCTTGGACAGGGTTAATGAAAAACTGTTTTTT. Translating gives CASSLDRVNEKLFF. The complete variable domain, with remaining parts taken from reference TRBV7-9 and TRBJ1-4, reads DTGVSQNPRHKITKRGQNVTFRCDPISEHNRLYWYRQTLGQGPEFLTYFQNEAQLEKSRLLSDRFSAERPKGSFSTLEIQRTEQGDSAMYLCASSLDRVNEKLFFGSGTQLSVL.

The rearrangement uses TRBV19 and TRBJ1-3; 8 positions match TRBD1. CDR1 and CDR2 from the germline V gene are LNHDA and SQIVND (reference sequence). The V gene end was trimmed by 6 bases and the J gene end by 2 bases; junction bases not matched to a gene: 6. This CDR3 spans 15 amino acids. DNA of the CDR3: TGTGCCAGTAGCGAGACAGGGGCGACTGGAAACACCATATATTTT. Translating gives CASSETGATGNTIYF. Full variable domain (rest looked up from reference TRBV19 and TRBJ1-3): DGGITQSPKYLFRKEGQNVTLSCEQNLNHDAMYWYRQDPGQGLRLIYYSQIVNDFQKGDIAEGYSVSREKKESFPLTVTSAQKNPTAFYLCASSETGATGNTIYFGEGSWLTVV.

CDR3 loop: CASSQRTNEQFF. The DNA of the CDR3 is TGCGCCAGCAGCCAGCGTACGAATGAGCAGTTCTTC. The gene calls are TRBV4-3 and TRBJ2-1; no clear D. The CDR3 totals 12 residues. Per the germline V gene, CDR1 is LGHNA and CDR2 is YSLEER. V was shortened by 3 bases and J by 7 bases, with 7 bases between the two germline ends.

The chain recombines TRBV6-5 with TRBJ2-1; 12 positions match TRBD2. CDR3 length: 15 amino acids. CDR1 and CDR2 (germline): MNHEY, SVGAGI. The trim removed 6 bases at V and 6 bases at J, leaving 6 bases unmatched. DNA of the CDR3: TGTGCCAGCAGCTTGACTAGCGGGAGTGCCAATGAGCAGTTCTTC. Translated: CASSLTSGSANEQFF.

The chain recombines TRBV13 with TRBJ1-6; 9 nucleotides line up with TRBD1. Germline V gives CDR1 PRHDT, CDR2 FYEKMQ (reference sequence). V was clipped by 4 bases and J by 7 bases; unmatched bases: 5. The CDR3 is 15 amino acids. CDR3 bases: TGTGCCAGCAGCTGGACAGGGGCTCGAAATTCACCCCTCCACTTT. This gives the protein CASSWTGARNSPLHF.

The chain uses TRBV10-1 and TRBJ1-5, with unresolved D. There are 11 residues in the CDR3. Between the trimmed V and J ends, which lost 4 bases and 6 bases, there was a span of 4 bases. The germline V gene encodes CDR1 WNHNN and CDR2 SYGVQD (reference sequence). The CDR3 DNA reads as TGCGCCAGCAGTGGGGCTCAGCCCCAGCATTTT. As protein: CASSGAQPQHF.

The chain uses TRBV28 and TRBJ1-2, with 9 bases that match TRBD1. In germline, CDR1 is MDHEN, CDR2 SYDVKM. The J segment lost 8 bases and the V segment lost 5 bases, leaving 6 bases of the junction unmatched. The CDR3 contains 13 residues. The DNA of the CDR3 is TGTGCCAGCAGTCCGGGACAGGGATACGGCTACACCTTC. Encoded protein: CASSPGQGYGYTF.

The chain couples TRBV25-1 to TRBJ1-2; D uncertain. From germline, CDR1 is MGHDK and CDR2 SYGVNS. V lost 3 bases and J lost 9, with 14 bases in between. The CDR3 runs to 13 residues. CDR3 in DNA: TGTGCCAGCAGTGACGGGAGGACCTCGAGCTACACCTTC. Encoded protein: CASSDGRTSSYTF.

The V gene is TRBV6-1, the J gene TRBJ1-2; D perhaps matches TRBD1 (5 bases). CDR3 length: 13 residues. Trimming removed 0 bases from V and 7 bases from J, with 9 bases in between. CDR1 and CDR2 (germline): MNHNS, SASEGT. CDR3 nucleotide sequence: TGTGCCAGCAGTGAAGCGGGGCAAGTTGGCTACACCTTC. Its protein product is CASSEAGQVGYTF.

The V gene is TRBV6-5, the J gene TRBJ2-2; 11 nucleotides agree with TRBD1. The CDR3 is 16 residues long. Trimming cost V 4 bases and J 6 bases; bases outside gene matches: 7. Germline-derived CDR1 and CDR2 are MNHEY and SVGAGI. The CDR3 sequence is CASSSRTGGKAGELFF. CDR3 bases: TGTGCCAGCAGTTCCCGGACAGGGGGCAAGGCCGGGGAGCTGTTTTTT.

The chain combines TRBV7-3 with TRBJ2-1; D call uncertain. Germline lookup yields CDR1 SGHTA and CDR2 FQGTGA. The CDR3 spans 14 residues. Trimming stripped 0 bases from V and 8 bases from J, with 11 bases between. The CDR3 protein is CASSLTAVGDEQFF. The CDR3, as DNA: TGTGCCAGCAGCTTAACTGCGGTCGGCGATGAGCAGTTCTTC.

The chain uses TRBV3-1 (or the pseudogene TRBV3-2) and TRBJ2-7, with TRBD2 as a possible D gene (6 bases). The V end lost 3 bases, the J end lost 3 bases, and 15 bases lay between the germline ends. This CDR3 region has 15 residues. Germline V lookup: CDR1 LGHDT, CDR2 YNNKEL (reference sequence). The CDR3 DNA reads TGTGCCAGCAGCCACAGAGATGGACTACGCTACGAGCAGTACTTC. It specifies CASSHRDGLRYEQYF.

This clone is a singleton in its sample. The chain couples TRBV3-1 (or the pseudogene TRBV3-2) to TRBJ2-3; D perhaps matches TRBD1 (7 bases). This CDR3 has 15 residues. CDR1 LGHDT and CDR2 YNNKEL come from the germline V gene (reference sequence). Trimming left V 1 base short and J 5 bases short, with 13 bases between. CDR3 amino acids: CASSQVGQGGDTQYF. Here the CDR3 DNA reads TGTGCCAGCAGCCAAGTAGGGCAGGGGGGAGATACGCAGTATTTT.

This sequence joins TRBV5-5 and TRBJ1-6; D uncertain. This CDR3 is built from 14 residues. Germline CDR1 is SGHKS and CDR2 is YYEKEE (reference sequence). Trimming pared 0 bases from V and 7 bases from J, leaving 8 bases between. For the CDR3, the DNA is TGTGCCAGCAGCTTGGTAGATCGGAATTCACCCCTCCACTTT. Translated: CASSLVDRNSPLHF.

The chain uses TRBV11-3 and TRBJ2-3, with 11 bases matching TRBD2. Germline CDR1 and CDR2: SGHNT and YENEEA. This CDR3 is 15 amino acids long. Unmatched junction bases numbered 5, after V lost 6 bases and J lost 3 bases. This chain's CDR3 is CASSFSGGATDTQYF. The CDR3, as DNA: TGTGCCAGCAGTTTTAGCGGGGGGGCAACAGATACGCAGTATTTT.

CDR3 nucleotide sequence: TGTGCCAGTAGTAGTGGGGCAGGTGGAAGTAATTCACCCCTCCACTTT. Translated, it gives CASSSGAGGSNSPLHF. The genes are TRBV19 and TRBJ1-6; tentatively, D is TRBD1 (5 bases). The CDR3 runs to 16 residues. Between the trimmed V and J ends, which lost 4 bases and 6 bases, there was a span of 16 bases. Germline V gene data show CDR1 as LNHDA and CDR2 as SQIVND (reference sequence).

This clone turned up a few times. The chain recombines TRBV15 with TRBJ1-6; D uncertain. CDR3 length: 14 amino acids. Germline values: CDR1 LNHNV, CDR2 YYDKDF (reference sequence). The germline V and J ends were trimmed by 3 bases and 5 bases, with 8 bases remaining between them. The CDR3 nucleotides are TGTGCCACCAGCAGTCCTCAGGATAATTCACCCCTCCACTTT. Translating it yields CATSSPQDNSPLHF. Complete variable domain (other parts from reference TRBV15 and TRBJ1-6): DAMVIQNPRYQVTQFGKPVTLSCSQTLNHNVMYWYQQKSSQAPKLLFHYYDKDFNNEADTPDNFQSRRPNTSFCFLDIRSPGLGDTAMYLCATSSPQDNSPLHFGNGTRLTVT.